These T cell receptor beta chains were read from a single sample in a study of long-term antiretroviral therapy in people with HIV. The repertoire was sequenced with immunoSEQ multiplex PCR; TCRdb's copy has only in-frame clones and lacks some. The repertoire includes 20,000 to 25,000 clones, around 80% of them detected once, and about 4.6% sits in the top ten. The starting material was unsorted PBMCs, obtained 0.5 years after starting antiretroviral therapy. Receptor source: a man aged 18 to 29 with HIV. CDR3s include the opening cysteine and the closing phenylalanine or tryptophan. The D gene is left open where the match is weak. Clone sizes are given selectively: once, few, many, or a class where the clone is expanded.

d_call,v_call,clone_size,j_call,cdr3_aa,cdr3_nt
TRBD1,TRBV6-5,NA,TRBJ2-7,CASKLTGATEQYF,TGTGCCAGCAAACTGACAGGGGCCACCGAGCAGTACTTC
TRBD2,TRBV4-3,NA,TRBJ2-1,CASSQDGAGAYNEQFF,TGCGCCAGCAGCCAAGACGGAGCGGGAGCTTACAATGAGCAGTTCTTC
NA,TRBV19,once,TRBJ2-7,CASKRGREHDEQYF,TGTGCCAGTAAGAGGGGCAGGGAACACGACGAGCAGTACTTC
NA,TRBV2,NA,TRBJ1-5,CASTSGGFNQPQHF,TGTGCCAGCACCTCGGGAGGGTTCAATCAGCCCCAGCATTTT
TRBD2,TRBV7-3,NA,TRBJ2-1,CASSPRLAGVHEQFF,TGTGCCAGCAGTCCGCGACTAGCGGGAGTACATGAGCAGTTCTTC
NA,TRBV7-9,few,TRBJ2-7,CASSLVPRLVSYEQYF,TGTGCCAGCAGCTTAGTACCACGACTTGTCTCCTACGAGCAGTACTTC
NA,TRBV30,NA,TRBJ1-4,CAWSPGRKPSKLFF,TGTGCCTGGAGTCCGGGGCGTAAACCTTCCAAACTGTTTTTT
TRBD1,TRBV28,NA,TRBJ1-5,CASTITGDQPQHF,TGTGCCAGCACAATTACAGGGGATCAGCCCCAGCATTTT
TRBD2,TRBV4-3,NA,TRBJ2-5,CASSQKFESGGAETQYF,TGCGCCAGCAGCCAAAAATTTGAGAGCGGGGGAGCAGAGACCCAGTACTTC
NA,TRBV5-1,NA,TRBJ1-1,CASRRGGDGNTEAFF,TGCGCCAGCAGGCGTGGGGGGGATGGGAACACTGAAGCTTTCTTT
NA,TRBV30,NA,TRBJ2-1,CAWSNLAAPYNEQFF,TGTGCCTGGAGTAATTTAGCGGCCCCATACAATGAGCAGTTCTTC
TRBD1,TRBV7-7,NA,TRBJ2-7,CASSLTGDREQYF,TGTGCCAGCAGCTTAACAGGGGACCGCGAGCAGTACTTC
TRBD1,TRBV7-8,once,TRBJ2-3,CASSPSPWTGGLGTDTQYF,TGTGCCAGCAGCCCAAGCCCCTGGACAGGGGGCTTGGGCACAGATACGCAGTATTTT
NA,TRBV4-2,few,TRBJ1-2,CASSLSMQDGYTF,TGTGCCAGCAGCCTCTCCATGCAGGATGGCTACACCTTC
NA,TRBV4-3,NA,TRBJ1-2,CASSPQQGDDGYTF,TGCGCCAGCTCACCTCAACAGGGCGATGATGGCTACACCTTC
NA,TRBV19,few,TRBJ2-3,CASSIGLGTDTQYF,TGTGCCAGTAGTATAGGCCTGGGCACAGATACGCAGTATTTT
TRBD1,TRBV28,NA,TRBJ2-7,CASRTGGTGDYEQYF,TGTGCCAGCAGGACTGGAGGGACAGGGGACTACGAGCAGTACTTC
TRBD1,TRBV27,NA,TRBJ1-3,CASSRTGFGNTIYF,TGTGCCAGCAGTCGGACAGGGTTTGGAAACACCATATATTTT
NA,TRBV6-1,NA,TRBJ2-7,CASLSGTLSYEQYF,TGTGCCAGTCTCTCCGGGACGCTCTCCTACGAGCAGTACTTC
NA,TRBV7-9,NA,TRBJ1-2,CASSLGVYGYTF,TGTGCCAGCAGCTTAGGGGTATATGGCTACACCTTC
TRBD1,TRBV10-3,NA,TRBJ2-5,CAIRHTGGLETQYF,TGTGCCATCAGACATACAGGGGGCCTTGAGACCCAGTACTTC
NA,TRBV11-2,once,TRBJ1-1,CASSYSSGGNTEAFF,TGTGCCAGCAGCTACTCTTCGGGGGGGAACACTGAAGCTTTCTTT
NA,TRBV4-3,NA,TRBJ1-1,CASSQEAWGTEAFF,TGCGCCAGCAGCCAAGAGGCTTGGGGCACTGAAGCTTTCTTT
TRBD1,TRBV5-4,NA,TRBJ1-4,CASSSDREVWFF,TGTGCCAGCAGCTCGGACAGGGAGGTTTGGTTTTTT
NA,TRBV2,NA,TRBJ1-5,CASNLARGNQPQHF,TGTGCCAGCAACCTCGCCAGGGGCAATCAGCCCCAGCATTTT
NA,TRBV7-2,NA,TRBJ2-6,CASSPSRVTGANVLTF,TGTGCCAGCAGCCCCAGTCGGGTGACTGGGGCCAACGTCCTGACTTTC
NA,TRBV28,few,TRBJ1-3,CASSFVRGFGNTIYF,TGTGCCAGCAGTTTCGTCAGGGGTTTCGGAAACACCATATATTTT
NA,TRBV4-3,once,TRBJ1-3,CASSQTVRGNTIYF,TGCGCCAGCAGCCAAACAGTACGTGGAAACACCATATATTTT
TRBD1,TRBV28,NA,TRBJ1-1,CASSLSRTGRWNTEAFF,TGTGCCAGCAGTTTAAGTAGGACAGGACGTTGGAACACTGAAGCTTTCTTT
TRBD2,TRBV28,once,TRBJ2-5,CASSLSLSGTAAQYF,TGTGCCAGCAGTTTGTCCCTTAGCGGGACCGCGGCCCAGTACTTC
NA,TRBV6-1,once,TRBJ2-2,CASSERLGGYTGELFF,TGTGCCAGCAGTGAAAGGTTGGGTGGGTACACCGGGGAGCTGTTTTTT
NA,TRBV7-3,NA,TRBJ2-2,CASSLGATNTGELFF,TGTGCCAGCAGCCTAGGGGCAACGAACACCGGGGAGCTGTTTTTT
NA,TRBV27,NA,TRBJ2-7,CASSAGDYEQYF,TGTGCCAGCTCCGCCGGGGACTACGAGCAGTACTTC
NA,TRBV28,NA,TRBJ2-3,CASRPPGARDTQYF,TGTGCCAGCAGGCCACCCGGGGCACGAGATACGCAGTATTTT
TRBD1,TRBV5-4,NA,TRBJ1-2,CASSMSQGVLQGYTF,TGTGCCAGCAGCATGTCACAGGGGGTGCTTCAGGGCTACACCTTC
NA,TRBV6-5,once,TRBJ1-4,CASSSGTLNEKLFF,TGTGCCAGCAGCTCCGGGACTCTAAATGAAAAACTGTTTTTT
NA,TRBV5-1,NA,TRBJ2-1,CASSWTSLSDEQFF,TGCGCCAGCAGCTGGACCTCCCTATCCGATGAGCAGTTCTTC
NA,TRBV4-3,few,TRBJ2-7,CASSQDRWGLLGGSYEQYF,TGCGCCAGCAGCCAAGATCGGTGGGGGTTGCTAGGAGGCTCCTACGAGCAGTACTTC
NA,TRBV28,NA,TRBJ1-6,CASRLTDRYNSPLHF,TGTGCCAGCAGACTCACCGACAGGTATAATTCACCCCTCCACTTT
NA,TRBV2,few,TRBJ1-4,CASSAFREVIKLFF,TGTGCCAGCAGTGCCTTCAGGGAGGTGATCAAACTGTTTTTT
NA,TRBV5-4,NA,TRBJ2-7,CASSLDPGTNYEQYF,TGTGCCAGCAGCTTGGATCCGGGGACCAACTACGAGCAGTACTTC
NA,TRBV28,NA,TRBJ2-7,CASSLTDEYF,TGTGCCAGCAGTTTGACAGACGAGTACTTC
NA,TRBV6-1,NA,TRBJ1-2,CASSGRTANQGYTF,TGTGCCAGCAGTGGCAGGACGGCTAACCAAGGCTACACCTTC
NA,TRBV23-1,NA,TRBJ2-3,CASSLADTQYF,TGCGCCAGCAGTCTTGCAGATACGCAGTATTTT
NA,TRBV5-4,NA,TRBJ2-5,CASSLALGLQETQYF,TGTGCCAGCAGCTTGGCCCTGGGCCTTCAGGAGACCCAGTACTTC
TRBD2,TRBV7-2,NA,TRBJ2-1,CASSKYSGSHNEQFF,TGTGCCAGCAGCAAATATAGCGGGAGCCACAATGAGCAGTTCTTC
TRBD1,TRBV28,NA,TRBJ2-7,CASSLRFKGQANYEQYF,TGTGCCAGCAGTTTAAGGTTTAAGGGACAGGCAAACTACGAGCAGTACTTC
NA,TRBV9,NA,TRBJ1-2,CASSVVGFQGYTF,TGTGCCAGCAGCGTAGTAGGGTTTCAGGGCTACACCTTC
TRBD1,TRBV30,few,TRBJ2-3,CAWSVRSPRGSLTDTQYF,TGTGCCTGGAGTGTAAGGTCCCCCAGGGGGAGCCTTACAGATACGCAGTATTTT
NA,TRBV5-1,NA,TRBJ2-7,CASSLGGRSDEQYF,TGCGCCAGCAGCTTGGGAGGGAGATCGGACGAGCAGTACTTC
NA,TRBV28,NA,TRBJ1-1,CASSVTEVNTEAFF,TGTGCCAGCAGTGTGACAGAGGTAAACACTGAAGCTTTCTTT
TRBD2,TRBV11-2,NA,TRBJ2-1,CASSLRPRLAGGGNEQFF,TGTGCCAGCAGCTTACGGCCGAGGCTAGCGGGGGGAGGGAATGAGCAGTTCTTC
NA,TRBV7-6,NA,TRBJ2-5,CASSAWSNQETQYF,TGTGCCAGCAGCGCCTGGTCAAACCAAGAGACCCAGTACTTC
NA,TRBV27,NA,TRBJ2-3,CASSLLANSDTQYF,TGTGCCAGCAGTTTACTGGCGAACTCAGATACGCAGTATTTT
NA,TRBV29-1,medium-sized,TRBJ2-2,CSVQGQGNTGELFF,TGCAGCGTTCAGGGACAAGGGAACACCGGGGAGCTGTTTTTT
NA,TRBV11-1,NA,TRBJ2-7,CASSLAHGTLFYEQYF,TGTGCCAGCAGCTTAGCCCACGGGACTCTTTTCTACGAGCAGTACTTC
NA,TRBV6-5,NA,TRBJ2-2,CASSYRKTEGTGELFF,TGTGCCAGCAGTTACCGGAAGACGGAGGGCACCGGGGAGCTGTTTTTT